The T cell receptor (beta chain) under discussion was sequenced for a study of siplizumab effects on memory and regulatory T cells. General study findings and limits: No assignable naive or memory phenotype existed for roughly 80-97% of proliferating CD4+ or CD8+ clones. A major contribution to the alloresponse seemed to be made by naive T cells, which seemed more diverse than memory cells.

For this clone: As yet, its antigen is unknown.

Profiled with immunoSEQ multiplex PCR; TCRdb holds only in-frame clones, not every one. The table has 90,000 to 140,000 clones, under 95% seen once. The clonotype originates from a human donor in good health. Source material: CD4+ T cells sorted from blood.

For the CDR3, the DNA is TGCGCCAGCAGCTTGGCCCGAGGGGCTGAAGCTTTCTTT. Residues: CASSLARGAEAFF. This sequence joins TRBV5-1 and TRBJ1-1; weak D call: TRBD1 (5 bases). Germline CDR1 SGHRS, CDR2 YFSETQ. The CDR3 is 13 residues long. V lost 0 bases, J lost 6 bases, and 9 bases lay in between.